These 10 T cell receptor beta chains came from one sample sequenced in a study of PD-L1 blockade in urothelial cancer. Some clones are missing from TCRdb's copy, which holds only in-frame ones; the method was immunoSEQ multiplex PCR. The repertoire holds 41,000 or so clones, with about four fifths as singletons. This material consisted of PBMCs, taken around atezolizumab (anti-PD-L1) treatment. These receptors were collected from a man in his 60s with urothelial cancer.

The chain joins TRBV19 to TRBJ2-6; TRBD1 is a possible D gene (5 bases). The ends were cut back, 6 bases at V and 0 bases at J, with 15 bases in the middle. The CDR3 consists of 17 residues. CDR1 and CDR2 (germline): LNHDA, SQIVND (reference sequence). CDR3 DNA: TGTGCCAGTAGCGGACACTTAATAGCCTCTGGGGCCAACGTCCTGACTTTC. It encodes CASSGHLIASGANVLTF.

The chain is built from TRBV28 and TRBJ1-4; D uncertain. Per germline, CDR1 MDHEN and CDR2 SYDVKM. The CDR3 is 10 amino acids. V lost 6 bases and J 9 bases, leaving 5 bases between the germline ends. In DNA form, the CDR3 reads TGTGCCAGCAGCGCTAAAAAACTGTTTTTT. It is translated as CASSAKKLFF.

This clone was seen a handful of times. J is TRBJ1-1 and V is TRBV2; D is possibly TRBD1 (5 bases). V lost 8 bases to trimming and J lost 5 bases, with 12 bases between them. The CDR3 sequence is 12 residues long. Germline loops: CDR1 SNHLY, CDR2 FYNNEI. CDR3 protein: CASGRVSTEAFF. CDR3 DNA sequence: TGTGCCAGCGGCAGGGTTTCGACTGAAGCTTTCTTT.

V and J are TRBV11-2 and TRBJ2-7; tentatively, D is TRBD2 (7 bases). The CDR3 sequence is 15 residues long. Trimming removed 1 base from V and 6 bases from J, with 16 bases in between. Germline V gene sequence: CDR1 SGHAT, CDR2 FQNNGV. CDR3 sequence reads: CASSLGGGLPSEQYF. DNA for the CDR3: TGTGCCAGCAGCTTAGGGGGGGGCCTCCCCAGCGAGCAGTACTTC.

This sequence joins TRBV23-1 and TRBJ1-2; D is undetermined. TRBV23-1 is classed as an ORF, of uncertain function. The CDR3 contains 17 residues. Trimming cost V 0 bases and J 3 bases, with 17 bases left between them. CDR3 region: CASSQSYSSQSYYGYTF. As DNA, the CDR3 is TGCGCCAGCAGTCAATCTTATAGCTCGCAGAGTTACTATGGCTACACCTTC.

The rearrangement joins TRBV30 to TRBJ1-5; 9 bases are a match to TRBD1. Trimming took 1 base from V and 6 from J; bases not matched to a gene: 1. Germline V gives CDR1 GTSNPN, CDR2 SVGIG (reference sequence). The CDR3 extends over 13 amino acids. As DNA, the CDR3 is TGTGCCTGGAGTGGACAGGGGGTTCAGCCCCAGCATTTT. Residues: CAWSGQGVQPQHF.

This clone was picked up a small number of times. The CDR3 DNA is TGTGCCAGTAGTCGGTCAGGGTATTCCGGGGAGCTGTTTTTT. The encoded protein is CASSRSGYSGELFF. V and J are TRBV19 and TRBJ2-2; D possibly corresponds to TRBD1 (5 bases). This CDR3 is 14 amino acids long. Germline values: CDR1 LNHDA, CDR2 SQIVND (reference sequence). The V and J ends lost 5 bases and 6 bases respectively, with 13 bases between them.

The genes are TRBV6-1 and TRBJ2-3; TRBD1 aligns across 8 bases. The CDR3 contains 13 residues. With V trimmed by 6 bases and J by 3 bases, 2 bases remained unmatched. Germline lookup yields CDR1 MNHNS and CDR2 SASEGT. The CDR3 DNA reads TGTGCCAGCAGCCGGACAGGGACAGATACGCAGTATTTT. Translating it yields CASSRTGTDTQYF.

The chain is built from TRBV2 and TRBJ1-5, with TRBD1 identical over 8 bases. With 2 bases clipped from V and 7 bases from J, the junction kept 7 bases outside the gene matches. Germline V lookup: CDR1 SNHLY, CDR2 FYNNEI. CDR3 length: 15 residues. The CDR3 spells CASSEMGTGPQPQHF. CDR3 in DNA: TGTGCCAGCAGTGAAATGGGGACAGGCCCCCAGCCCCAGCATTTT.

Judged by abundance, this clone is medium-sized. CDR3 DNA sequence: TGTGCCAGCAGTGGACTAGCGGGGGGTGGGGCCAACGTCCTGACTTTC. Translated, it gives CASSGLAGGGANVLTF. The rearrangement uses TRBV6-1 and TRBJ2-6; 13 nucleotides line up with TRBD2. V shed 4 bases, J shed 3 bases, and the junction held 0 bases outside the gene matches. The germline CDR1 and CDR2 sequences are MNHNS and SASEGT. CDR3 length equals 16 residues.